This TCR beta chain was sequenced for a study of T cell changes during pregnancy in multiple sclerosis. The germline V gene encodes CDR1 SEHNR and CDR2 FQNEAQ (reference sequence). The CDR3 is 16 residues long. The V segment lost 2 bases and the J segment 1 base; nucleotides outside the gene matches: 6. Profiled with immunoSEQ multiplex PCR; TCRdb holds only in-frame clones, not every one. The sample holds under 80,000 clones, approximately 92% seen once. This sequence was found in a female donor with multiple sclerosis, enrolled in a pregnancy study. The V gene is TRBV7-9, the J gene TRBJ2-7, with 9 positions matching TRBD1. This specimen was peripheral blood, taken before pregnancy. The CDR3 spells CASSLIRTGVSYEQYF. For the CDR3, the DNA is TGTGCCAGCAGCTTAATTCGGACAGGGGTGTCCTACGAGCAGTACTTC.